This T cell receptor beta chain was retrieved from a study of OX40 agonist ivuxolimab in advanced cancers. Study background: An agonistic human IgG2 monoclonal antibody against OX40 (CD134) was given. Study observations and caveats: CD8+ T cells showed, on average, more clonal expansion than CD4+ cells. At doses 0.1 to 3.0 mg/kg, CD4+ and CD8+ clones expanded.

Profiled with immunoSEQ multiplex PCR; TCRdb holds only in-frame clones, not every one. The sample holds under 60,000 clones; approximately 94% are singletons and the top ten take roughly 12%. Points on this clone: The antigen remains unidentified.

CDR1 is MDHEN, CDR2 SYDVKM, per germline. Between the trimmed V and J ends, which lost 6 bases and 8 bases, there was a span of 13 bases. The CDR3 spans 12 residues. The sequence was collected from an adult with an advanced solid tumor such as melanoma, head and neck, liver or kidney cancer. This specimen was CD4+ or CD8+ T cells sorted from blood, taken in a trial of the OX40 agonist ivuxolimab. The chain links TRBV28 to TRBJ1-1; the D gene is possibly TRBD1 (6 bases). The DNA for the CDR3 is TGTGCCAGCAGGATAGGGGGAGTGGAAGCTTTCTTT. It yields the protein CASRIGGVEAFF. The full variable domain, its missing parts supplied by reference TRBV28 and TRBJ1-1, is DVKVTQSSRYLVKRTGEKVFLECVQDMDHENMFWYRQDPGLGLRLIYFSYDVKMKEKGDIPEGYSVSREKKERFSLILESASTNQTSMYLCASRIGGVEAFFGQGTRLTVV.